This T cell receptor (beta chain) stems from a study of blood T cell repertoires in COVID-19. Overall study: Samples taken during acute and convalescent COVID-19 were collected in the United States, Italy and Spain. PBMCs, B-cell-depleted T cells, or T cells were the source of the cDNA or gDNA that made up the material.

V lost 0 bases to trimming and J lost 1 base, with 12 bases between them. Germline V lookup: CDR1 SGHVS, CDR2 FQNEAQ. The CDR3 extends over 16 amino acids. Original processing methods: Cell counts per sample came from amplifying reference gene primers. Profiling relied on immunoSEQ multiplex PCR, and the TCRdb table lists in-frame clones only, not all of them. The V and J calls and clone size come from that table; D and trimming were worked out from the DNA. This table has about 480,000 clones, 85% to 90% appearing once. This chain joins TRBV7-8 and TRBJ1-1; no clear D gene. This sequence originates from a woman aged 45-59 years with COVID-19, enrolled during active disease. Input material: peripheral blood. The CDR3 loop is CASSLALHVRNTEAFF. The CDR3 DNA reads as TGTGCCAGCAGCTTAGCGCTTCACGTGCGGAACACTGAAGCTTTCTTT.